These T cell receptor beta chains were read from a single sample in a study of vaccination effects on CD4 cells after COVID-19. Their recognized antigens are unknown. Generated by immunoSEQ multiplex PCR, the TCRdb table keeps only in-frame clones and is missing some. The sample records roughly 23,000 clones, around 66% being singletons. Sequencing used CD4+ T cells from PBMCs cultured with HCoV-229E spike peptides, obtained before COVID-19 vaccination. These receptors were taken from a human donor who received a COVID-19 vaccine. The CDR3 runs from the conserved cysteine through the conserved F or W. The D gene is left open where the match is weak. Size values are once, few and many counts, or a class for expanded clones, and some rows have none.

TRBJ2-3,TRBD2,-,TRBV9,TGTGCCAGCAGCGTAGGGGACGGGAGGACCACAGATACGCAGTATTTT,CASSVGDGRTTDTQYF
TRBJ2-7,-,-,TRBV15,TGTGCCACCAGCAGAGTGGAGCGGAGTTCCTACGAGCAGTACTTC,CATSRVERSSYEQYF
TRBJ2-2,-,-,TRBV5-4,TGTGCCAGCAGCTTGGAGGGGAGGACCGGGGAGCTGTTTTTT,CASSLEGRTGELFF
TRBJ2-5,-,-,TRBV9,TGTGCCAGCAGCCATGGACTTGAGGGGACCCAGTACTTC,CASSHGLEGTQYF
TRBJ1-5,-,-,TRBV12-3/TRBV12-4,TGTGCCAGCAGTTTGTGGGGGAATCAGCCCCAGCATTTT,CASSLWGNQPQHF
TRBJ2-2,-,few,TRBV7-2,TGTGCCAGCAGCTTAGAAGGGAACACCGGGGAGCTGTTTTTT,CASSLEGNTGELFF
TRBJ2-7,-,-,TRBV7-9,TGTGCCAGCAGCCCCAAGGTGGGACAAAAAGTGTCCTACGAGCAGTACTTC,CASSPKVGQKVSYEQYF
TRBJ2-2,TRBD1,-,TRBV4-2,TGTGCCAGCAGCCAAGGGGACAGAGCGAACACCGGGGAGCTGTTTTTT,CASSQGDRANTGELFF
TRBJ1-1,-,-,TRBV7-9,TGTGCCAGCAGCCTAGGAGGCCTGCGCACTGAAGCTTTCTTT,CASSLGGLRTEAFF
TRBJ2-5,-,-,TRBV5-1,TGCGCCAGCAGCTTGGCCATGACAGGTGGCCAAGGGACCCAGTACTTC,CASSLAMTGGQGTQYF